This is a list of T cell receptor beta chains from one sample in a study of OX40 agonist ivuxolimab in advanced cancers. The assay was immunoSEQ multiplex PCR, and TCRdb's table has in-frame clones only and misses some. The sample consists of 90,000 to 100,000 clones, about 79% of them appearing once. The input for sequencing was CD4+ or CD8+ T cells sorted from blood, taken in a trial of the OX40 agonist ivuxolimab. Receptor source: an adult with an advanced solid tumor such as melanoma, head and neck, liver or kidney cancer. CDR3s include the opening cysteine and the closing phenylalanine or tryptophan. Fields, in order: D gene, J gene, V gene, CDR3 protein. A D gene is named only where the DNA matches it firmly.

>TRBD2|TRBJ2-3|TRBV4-1
CASSQSSLAGGGSTDTQYF
>.|TRBJ2-1|TRBV18
CASSQFTTYNEQFF
>.|TRBJ2-3|TRBV9
CASSRGIVSTDTQYF
>TRBD2|TRBJ2-4|TRBV2
CASSEVAGGPRVAKNIQYF
>TRBD2|TRBJ2-3|TRBV27
CASSLSPRTSGYTQYF
>.|TRBJ2-2|TRBV18
CASSPDLTGELFF
>.|TRBJ1-1|TRBV28
CASSLGIEAFF
>TRBD2|TRBJ2-7|TRBV28
CASSTSGSTKQYF
>TRBD1|TRBJ1-6|TRBV19
CACSIGGTDSPLHF
>.|TRBJ2-2|TRBV9
CASRPGNPNTGELFF
>.|TRBJ2-7|TRBV7-2
CASSLVGGDPVYF
>.|TRBJ1-6|TRBV7-2
CASSPRDWGGPLHF
>.|TRBJ2-5|TRBV7-6
CASSQGGVRKETQYF
>.|TRBJ2-4|TRBV7-3
CASSSLPGREKNIQYF
>.|TRBJ2-2|TRBV30
CAWGGFSGNTGELFF
>TRBD1|TRBJ1-2|TRBV4-2
CASSQVRTGSHGYTF
>.|TRBJ2-6|TRBV7-2
CASSPRQVTSGANVLTF
>TRBD2|TRBJ2-3|TRBV5-1
CASTHSREVGTQYF
>.|TRBJ1-6|TRBV18
CASSPGAAGTPLHF
>.|TRBJ2-5|TRBV5-6
CASNWMGEETQYF
>.|TRBJ2-3|TRBV2
CASTPIPGSTDTQYF
>.|TRBJ2-5|TRBV15
CATSRDKGLETQYF
>TRBD1|TRBJ2-6|TRBV19
CASKFTDRGRANVLTF
>TRBD1|TRBJ2-7|TRBV6-6
CASSSGTVYEQYF
>.|TRBJ1-5|TRBV5-6
CASSLRAVNQPQHF
>TRBD1|TRBJ1-2|TRBV28
CASSLLGTGTRYNGYTF
>.|TRBJ2-3|TRBV7-8
CASSRRETSTDTQYF
>TRBD1|TRBJ2-2|TRBV6-5
CASSADRGSGELFF
>.|TRBJ2-7|TRBV14
CASSQWGRRPYEQYF
>.|TRBJ2-2|TRBV6-6
CASSQYSRGTGELFF
>.|TRBJ2-5|TRBV19
CASRRGGQETQYF
>TRBD2|TRBJ2-7|TRBV7-2
CASSLGLAVFSYEQYF
>.|TRBJ2-2|TRBV29-1
CSVFGAANTGELFF
>TRBD1|TRBJ2-3|TRBV5-8
CASSFYGTGVTDTQYF
>.|TRBJ2-4|TRBV2
CASVPGLAKNIQYF
>.|TRBJ1-2|TRBV6-1
CASSVQVYGYTF
>.|TRBJ1-4|TRBV5-6
CASSFGDFNEKLFF
>.|TRBJ1-4|TRBV5-1
CASSRNRGAGEKLFF
>TRBD1|TRBJ2-1|TRBV7-9
CASSPRTGSSYNEQFF
>.|TRBJ1-5|TRBV4-2
CASSHDTGSPEPQHF
>.|TRBJ1-5|TRBV7-9
CASSFGTVVSSNQPQHF
>.|TRBJ1-5|TRBV23-1
CASKCVHCNQPQHF
>TRBD2|TRBJ2-1|TRBV4-2
CASSQDGTSGSYNEQFF
>.|TRBJ2-1|TRBV6-1
CASKPVSYNEQFF
>.|TRBJ2-4|TRBV30
CAFRDRVAKNIQYF
>.|TRBJ1-5|TRBV6-6
CASSYLGEGQPQHF
>.|TRBJ1-5|TRBV30
CAWSVQGYQPQHF